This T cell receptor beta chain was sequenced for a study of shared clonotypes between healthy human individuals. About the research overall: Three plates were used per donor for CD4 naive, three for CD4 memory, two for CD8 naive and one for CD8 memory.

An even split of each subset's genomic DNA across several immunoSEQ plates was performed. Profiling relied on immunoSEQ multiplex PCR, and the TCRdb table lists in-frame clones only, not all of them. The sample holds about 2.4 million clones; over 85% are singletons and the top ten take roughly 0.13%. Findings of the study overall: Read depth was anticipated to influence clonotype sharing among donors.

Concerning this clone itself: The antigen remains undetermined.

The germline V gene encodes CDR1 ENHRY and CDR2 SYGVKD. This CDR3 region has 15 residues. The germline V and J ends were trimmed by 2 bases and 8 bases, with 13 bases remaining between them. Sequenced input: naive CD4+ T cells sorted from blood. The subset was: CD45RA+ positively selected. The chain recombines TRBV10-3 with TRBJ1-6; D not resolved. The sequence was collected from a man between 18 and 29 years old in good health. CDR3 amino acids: CAISENRLIDSPLHF. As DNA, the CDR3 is TGTGCCATCAGTGAGAATAGACTAATTGATTCACCCCTCCACTTT.